The rows below give T cell receptor beta chains drawn from one sample of a study of radiation and T cells in renal cell carcinoma. Only in-frame clones appear in the TCRdb table, and some are missing; sequencing was by immunoSEQ multiplex PCR. This sample has some 100,000 clones, with 70% to 85% found just once. The sample here was blood, taken from a patient whose treatment included radiotherapy and nephrectomy. These TCRs come from a man aged 55 to 70 with renal cell carcinoma. Each CDR3 is given with its conserved first and last residue. The D gene is left open where the match is weak. Not every row has a clone size; where given, it reads once, few, many or a size class.

D gene,J gene,V gene,clone size,CDR3 protein,CDR3 DNA
TRBD1,TRBJ1-2,TRBV6-1,NA,CQTGWVGYTF,TGTCAGACAGGGTGGGTCGGCTACACCTTC
TRBD1,TRBJ2-2,TRBV4-3,NA,CASSQDLLSGTGGPTGELFF,TGCGCCAGCAGCCAAGATCTTTTATCCGGGACAGGGGGACCCACCGGGGAGCTGTTTTTT
NA,TRBJ1-1,TRBV14,NA,CASSSGSNTEAFF,TGTGCCAGCAGCTCCGGGTCGAACACTGAAGCTTTCTTT
TRBD1,TRBJ2-7,TRBV5-1,NA,CASRQQGAGMEEQYF,TGCGCCAGCAGACAACAGGGGGCGGGTATGGAAGAGCAGTACTTC
NA,TRBJ2-7,TRBV5-6,NA,CASSLLVGYEQYF,TGTGCCAGCAGCTTGCTCGTCGGCTACGAGCAGTACTTC
TRBD1,TRBJ1-2,TRBV5-6,NA,CASSLGGPIYGYTF,TGTGCCAGCAGCTTAGGGGGCCCGATCTATGGCTACACCTTC
NA,TRBJ1-2,TRBV18,NA,CASSPMTALANYGYTF,TGTGCCAGCTCACCAATGACAGCCTTAGCTAACTATGGCTACACCTTC
NA,TRBJ2-7,TRBV19,NA,CASSGTGSEQYF,TGTGCCAGTAGTGGTACAGGGAGCGAGCAGTACTTC
TRBD2,TRBJ2-5,TRBV5-1,NA,CASSLGLAGGETETQYF,TGCGCCAGCAGCCTGGGACTAGCGGGAGGGGAGACGGAGACCCAGTACTTC
NA,TRBJ2-1,TRBV7-6,NA,CASTQVRGTEQFF,TGTGCCAGCACCCAAGTCAGGGGCACTGAGCAGTTCTTC
NA,TRBJ1-6,TRBV10-3,once,CASREPNSPLHF,TGTGCCAGCAGGGAGCCAAATTCACCCCTCCACTTT
TRBD2,TRBJ2-2,TRBV2,NA,CASSDGLAGLTGELFF,TGTGCCAGCAGTGACGGGCTAGCGGGCTTGACCGGGGAGCTGTTTTTT
NA,TRBJ1-5,TRBV27,once,CASTARGGVNQPQHF,TGTGCCAGCACCGCTAGGGGGGGGGTGAATCAGCCCCAGCATTTT
TRBD2,TRBJ2-3,TRBV19,NA,CATSGGLAGAPHTDTQYF,TGTGCCACCTCTGGCGGACTAGCGGGAGCCCCCCACACAGATACGCAGTATTTT
TRBD2,TRBJ2-7,TRBV7-8,NA,CASSSIAGVVYEQYF,TGTGCCAGCAGCTCCATAGCGGGAGTGGTCTACGAGCAGTACTTC
TRBD2,TRBJ2-5,TRBV7-2,NA,CASSFSGGETQYF,TGTGCCAGCAGCTTCAGCGGGGGGGAGACCCAGTACTTC
NA,TRBJ1-4,TRBV6-5,NA,CASRTATNEKLFF,TGTGCCAGCCGGACAGCAACTAATGAAAAACTGTTTTTT
NA,TRBJ2-7,TRBV9,NA,CASSVAAGVYEQYF,TGTGCCAGCAGCGTAGCGGCAGGCGTCTACGAGCAGTACTTC
TRBD2,TRBJ2-3,TRBV28,NA,CASSPPSGSSTDTQYF,TGTGCCAGCAGTCCTCCTAGCGGTAGTAGCACAGATACGCAGTATTTT
NA,TRBJ2-1,TRBV5-1,NA,CASSLNGGSYNEQFF,TGCGCCAGCAGCTTGAACGGGGGTTCCTACAATGAGCAGTTCTTC
NA,TRBJ2-7,TRBV19,NA,CASSKPGSTYEQYF,TGTGCCAGTAGTAAACCGGGCTCTACCTACGAGCAGTACTTC
TRBD1,TRBJ2-7,TRBV28,NA,CASSRSPDREYYEQYF,TGTGCCAGCAGCCGGTCCCCAGACAGGGAGTACTACGAGCAGTACTTC
TRBD1,TRBJ1-3,TRBV2,few,CASSEVTGAGNTIYF,TGTGCCAGCAGTGAAGTGACAGGGGCTGGAAACACCATATATTTT
TRBD2,TRBJ2-1,TRBV29-1,NA,CSVATSGLDEQFF,TGCAGCGTTGCAACTAGCGGATTAGATGAGCAGTTCTTC
TRBD1,TRBJ2-5,TRBV29-1,NA,CSVQGEETQYF,TGCAGCGTCCAGGGGGAAGAGACCCAGTACTTC
TRBD2,TRBJ2-1,TRBV29-1,NA,CSVEETSGDNEQFF,TGCAGCGTTGAAGAGACTAGCGGGGACAATGAGCAGTTCTTC
TRBD1,TRBJ2-3,TRBV7-9,NA,CASDPRQGAHTQYF,TGTGCCAGCGATCCACGACAGGGGGCTCATACGCAGTATTTT
NA,TRBJ1-4,TRBV29-1,few,CSVASGFDEKLFF,TGCAGCGTTGCCTCTGGGTTTGATGAAAAACTGTTTTTT
NA,TRBJ1-5,TRBV4-1,NA,CASSQDRPLGNQPQHF,TGCGCCAGCAGCCAAGATCGACCCCTGGGGAATCAGCCCCAGCATTTT
NA,TRBJ2-5,TRBV5-6,NA,CASSFMRGGLGETQYF,TGTGCCAGCAGCTTTATGCGGGGTGGGCTGGGAGAGACCCAGTACTTC
NA,TRBJ1-4,TRBV2,NA,CASTAGESFVEKLFF,TGTGCCAGCACGGCAGGGGAGAGCTTTGTGGAAAAACTGTTTTTT
TRBD2,TRBJ2-3,TRBV29-1,NA,CSVTPSGGLGTDTQYF,TGCAGCGTTACTCCTAGCGGGGGGTTGGGCACAGATACGCAGTATTTT
NA,TRBJ2-1,TRBV28,NA,CASSLQGLQFF,TGTGCCAGCAGTTTACAGGGTCTGCAGTTCTTC
TRBD1,TRBJ2-7,TRBV25-1,NA,CASSQAGTGGYEQYF,TGTGCCAGCAGTCAGGCCGGGACAGGGGGTTACGAGCAGTACTTC
NA,TRBJ1-2,TRBV5-1,NA,CASSPEGRLNYGYTF,TGCGCCAGCAGCCCGGAGGGACGGCTAAACTATGGCTACACCTTC
TRBD1,TRBJ1-5,TRBV2,NA,CASSAGQATGQPQHF,TGTGCCAGCAGTGCGGGACAGGCCACGGGGCAGCCCCAGCATTTT
NA,TRBJ2-5,TRBV5-4,NA,CASSLKGLETQYF,TGTGCCAGCAGCTTGAAAGGGCTTGAGACCCAGTACTTC
NA,TRBJ2-5,TRBV20-1,many,CAPPRVETQYF,TGTGCACCCCCGAGGGTAGAGACCCAGTACTTC
TRBD2,TRBJ2-1,TRBV7-3,NA,CASSLGLAGINEQFF,TGTGCCAGCAGCTTAGGACTAGCGGGAATCAATGAGCAGTTCTTC
NA,TRBJ1-2,TRBV28,NA,CASSLGGGNYGYTF,TGTGCCAGCAGCTTAGGGGGAGGAAACTATGGCTACACCTTC
NA,TRBJ2-1,TRBV2,NA,CASRWGNEQFF,TGTGCCAGTCGGTGGGGCAATGAGCAGTTCTTC
NA,TRBJ1-3,TRBV18,NA,CASSPTKGQGQAGNTIYF,TGTGCCAGCTCACCAACGAAGGGGCAGGGGCAAGCTGGAAACACCATATATTTT
TRBD1,TRBJ1-5,TRBV19,NA,CASSTGQGGQPQHF,TGTGCCAGTAGTACCGGACAGGGAGGCCAGCCCCAGCATTTT
NA,TRBJ2-4,TRBV27,NA,CASSLQGPKNIQYF,TGTGCCAGCAGTCTACAGGGTCCCAAAAACATTCAGTACTTC
NA,TRBJ2-7,TRBV7-9,NA,CASSPGWYGTIDEQYF,TGTGCCAGCAGCCCAGGTTGGTACGGGACAATCGACGAGCAGTACTTC
NA,TRBJ1-1,TRBV9,NA,CASSVARGMNTEAFF,TGTGCCAGCAGCGTAGCAAGGGGTATGAACACTGAAGCTTTCTTT
TRBD1,TRBJ1-2,TRBV10-3,NA,CAIMGTGGNGYTF,TGTGCCATCATGGGGACAGGGGGCAATGGCTACACCTTC
NA,TRBJ2-3,TRBV5-1,once,CASSLDPSATDTQYF,TGCGCCAGCAGCTTGGATCCTAGCGCCACAGATACGCAGTATTTT